This TCR beta chain stems from a study of spatial heterogeneity in lung cancer (dated by TCRdb to between 2017 and 2020). Regarding the complete study: More beta-chain than alpha-chain transcripts were consistently detected, likely reflecting higher beta-chain transcript abundance. Nonsynonymous mutation counts, determined by whole-exome sequencing of tumor tissue, were related to TCR repertoire features. In non-small cell lung cancer, the study quantitatively compared TCR alpha and beta repertoires across several tumor regions, matched nontumor lung, and blood. At surgery, about 210 tumor regions, roughly 63 matched nontumor lung samples and about 56 PBMC samples were TCR-sequenced for both alpha and beta chains. In the raw uncorrected reads, each unique combination of TCR and UMI appeared more than ten times on average.

Here is what the overall study found, with its caveats: Ubiquitous expanded tumor TCRs showed up in blood more often at tumor resection than at routine follow-up. Confirming at a functional level the hypothesis that regional TCRs recognize regional mutations was considered to require additional single-cell paired TCR alpha and beta sequencing.

Read against the paper, the sample's time point label means: sample taken at primary tumor resection. For TCR sequencing, whole RNA was extracted from tumor and nontumor lung tissue, or from cryopreserved PBMC samples, and no cell sorting was done. The donors were 72 patients from the lung TRACERx cohort who had early-stage, untreated non-small cell lung cancer. Only patients for whom sufficient RNA was available from at least two tumor regions were selected for TCR sequencing. This clonotype was recorded many times. The specificity of this receptor is unknown. Base-call qualities are not available, and no considerably larger clone is one nucleotide away. The germline ends are 8 bases apart after V is trimmed by 3 bases and J by 0 bases. CDR1 is given as SGHAT and CDR2 as FQNNGV, both from the germline V gene. The CDR3, from cysteine to phenylalanine, totals 15 residues. Left in the record is the CDR3 DNA by itself, 45 bases read in frame from the first base.

The method behind the library was 5' RACE. Sequencing instrument: NextSeq 500. In the TCR library protocol, a unique molecular identifier was attached to each TCR cDNA molecule so that PCR and sequencing errors could be corrected. The original pipeline was this. TCR identification, UMI-based error correction and CDR3 extraction were all carried out with Decombinator tools. Expanded TCRs were defined as those above a frequency of 2 per 1,000, corresponding to the top 1% of the tumor frequency distribution. Each repertoire was subsampled 100 times to 5,000 TCRs, after which Renyi diversity was computed with the R vegan package. CDR3 similarity networks were built from amino acid triplet string-kernel similarity, with CDR3s being connected when pairwise similarity was above 0.82. TCRdb redid the processing of the public reads, applying fastp at Q25 and MiXCR, and retained in-frame beta chains. Each CDR3 protein appears once, grouped with its most common genes and DNA. Here the V and J calls rest on TCRdb's processing, not on the authors' analysis. In this sample the table shows about 15,000 distinct CDR3 sequences, approximately 7.5% of which occur a single time. The ten most abundant clones make up around 33% of the sample.

This chain is built from TRBV11-2 and TRBJ1-4, with the identity of the D gene unclear. This TCR was sampled from a female donor with early-stage non-small cell lung cancer. This sample comprised PBMCs, obtained at surgery. For the CDR3, the sequence is CASSFLGTTNEKLFF. Read as DNA, the sequence is TGTGCCAGCAGCTTCCTCGGTACAACTAATGAAAAACTGTTTTTT.